These 25 T cell receptor beta chains were sequenced from one sample in a study of blood T cell repertoires in COVID-19. Generated by immunoSEQ multiplex PCR, the TCRdb table keeps only in-frame clones and is missing some. The sample carries about 88,000 clones, around 87% recorded once. Material: peripheral blood. The receptors were gathered from a male donor with acute or convalescent COVID-19.

The chain carries TRBV5-1 and TRBJ1-2; possible D gene TRBD1, 6 bases. In germline, CDR1 is SGHRS, CDR2 YFSETQ. Trimming took 4 bases from V and 0 from J, leaving 13 bases between them. The CDR3 spans 15 residues. The CDR3 here is CASSDLQGSNYGYTF. CDR3 DNA: TGCGCCAGCAGCGACTTACAGGGTTCTAACTATGGCTACACCTTC. Using reference TRBV5-1 and TRBJ1-2 for the parts outside the CDR3, the full variable domain is KAGVTQTPRYLIKTRGQQVTLSCSPISGHRSVSWYQQTPGQGLQFLFEYFSETQRNKGNFPGRFSGRQFSNSRSEMNVSTLELGDSALYLCASSDLQGSNYGYTFGSGTRLTVV.

This chain links TRBV3-1 (or the pseudogene TRBV3-2) with TRBJ1-6; no firm D call. V lost 1 base and J lost 8, with 3 bases in between. CDR1 is LGHDT, CDR2 YNNKEL, per germline (reference sequence). The CDR3 loop spans 12 amino acids. The CDR3 nucleotides are TGTGCCAGCAGCCAAGTCGATTCACCCCTCCACTTT. It translates to CASSQVDSPLHF.

The chain joins TRBV28 to TRBJ1-2; 10 nucleotides align to TRBD1. The ends lost 8 bases at V and 6 bases at J; junction bases unmatched: 12. CDR1 MDHEN and CDR2 SYDVKM come from the germline V gene. The CDR3 consists of 15 residues. The CDR3 bases are TGTGCCAGCTTAACCCCGGACAGGGGGTACAATGGCTACACCTTC. It specifies CASLTPDRGYNGYTF.

The table lists this clone with a count of one. The chain employs TRBV9 and TRBJ2-7; D gene unclear. The CDR3 has 15 amino acids. V was trimmed by 4 bases and J by 5 bases, leaving 19 bases between them. Germline CDR1 reads SGDLS; CDR2 reads YYNGEE. The CDR3 nucleotides are TGTGCCAGCAGCCCTCCAGGCGACAATCGCCACGAGCAGTACTTC. Translating gives CASSPPGDNRHEQYF.

This rearrangement joins TRBV18 to TRBJ1-1; 8 bases match TRBD1. Germline V lookup: CDR1 KGHSH, CDR2 LQKENI. The CDR3 spans 16 residues. The ends lost 1 base at V and 0 bases at J; junction bases unmatched: 4. CDR3 amino acids: CASSPRDRTLNTEAFF. In DNA, the CDR3 is TGTGCCAGCTCACCACGGGACAGGACCTTGAACACTGAAGCTTTCTTT.

V gene TRBV6-5 combines with J gene TRBJ2-7; 11 bases match TRBD1. Germline assignment: CDR1 MNHEY and CDR2 SVGAGI. The CDR3 contains 14 residues. The junction had 8 bases not matched to a gene; V was cut back by 6 bases and J by 7 bases. The CDR3 reads CASSSGQGVWEQYF. The CDR3 DNA reads as TGTGCCAGCAGCTCGGGACAGGGGGTGTGGGAGCAGTACTTC.

The chain has TRBV3-1 (or the pseudogene TRBV3-2) and TRBJ2-1, with a possible D match to TRBD2 (5 bases). Trimming removed 1 base at V and 3 bases at J, with 13 bases between. Looked up from germline, CDR1 is LGHDT and CDR2 is YNNKEL (reference sequence). The CDR3 consists of 16 residues. Here the CDR3 DNA reads TGTGCCAGCAGCCAAGTAGGCGTTCGGGGCTACAATGAGCAGTTCTTC. This sequence encodes CASSQVGVRGYNEQFF.

The genes are TRBV12-3 or TRBV12-4 and TRBJ1-5; 7 nucleotides line up with TRBD1. V was clipped by 5 bases and J by 5 bases; unmatched bases: 3. The CDR3 spans 13 residues. CDR3: CASSKGTDQPQHF. DNA of the CDR3: TGTGCCAGCAGTAAAGGGACAGATCAGCCCCAGCATTTT.

This chain links TRBV7-8 with TRBJ2-5; D unclear. Trimming cost V 1 base and J 5 bases, with 8 bases left between them. The CDR3 runs to 13 residues. The germline V gene encodes CDR1 SGHVS and CDR2 FQNEAQ. This chain's CDR3 is CASSLDIRETQYF. In DNA form, the CDR3 reads TGTGCCAGCAGCTTAGATATCCGGGAGACCCAGTACTTC.

This chain joins TRBV4-2 and TRBJ1-5; D ambiguous. The CDR3 extends over 14 amino acids. The V gene lost 3 bases and the J gene lost 1 base, with 7 bases spanning the gap. The germline CDR1 and CDR2 sequences are LGHNA and YNFKEQ. The CDR3 region has the DNA TGTGCCAGCAGCCAGGAGGACAGCAATCAGCCCCAGCATTTT. It encodes CASSQEDSNQPQHF.

As to this clone: Other nucleotide sequences from this sample produce the same CDR3. The gene calls are TRBV18 and TRBJ1-1; 8 bases line up with TRBD1. Germline CDR1 KGHSH, CDR2 LQKENI. V was pared by 3 bases and J by 3 bases, with 6 bases of the junction left unmatched. This CDR3 spans 15 amino acids. CDR3 region: CASSPLTGVDTEAFF. The CDR3, as DNA: TGTGCCAGCTCACCCCTGACAGGGGTGGACACTGAAGCTTTCTTT. The entire variable domain, with the rest obtained from reference TRBV18 and TRBJ1-1, is as follows: NAGVMQNPRHLVRRRGQEARLRCSPMKGHSHVYWYRQLPEEGLKFMVYLQKENIIDESGMPKERFSAEFPKEGPSILRIQQVVRGDSAAYFCASSPLTGVDTEAFFGQGTRLTVV.

This chain links TRBV30 with TRBJ1-5; TRBD1 is a possible D gene (5 bases). The germline gives CDR1 GTSNPN, CDR2 SVGIG (reference sequence). The germline V and J ends were trimmed by 8 bases and 1 base, with 12 bases remaining between them. This CDR3 has 13 residues. DNA of the CDR3: TGTGCCCACGGAGACAGCAGCAATCAGCCCCAGCATTTT. This codes for CAHGDSSNQPQHF.

The chain combines TRBV7-6 with TRBJ2-7; D perhaps matches TRBD1 (6 bases). V gave up 1 base and J gave up 3 bases, with 10 bases separating them. The CDR3 covers 14 residues. Germline lookup yields CDR1 SGHVS and CDR2 FNYEAQ. In DNA, the CDR3 is TGTGCCAGCAGCTTAGGGCCCAGGGGCTACGAGCAGTACTTC. It translates to CASSLGPRGYEQYF.

This chain links TRBV6-4 with TRBJ1-1, with D possibly matching TRBD1 (5 bases). This CDR3 has 13 residues. The V gene lost 6 bases and the J gene lost 6 bases, with 14 bases spanning the gap. CDR1 and CDR2 (germline): MRHNA, SNTAGT. The CDR3 DNA reads as TGTGCCAGCAGCCTCCAGTGGGGGGCTGAAGCTTTCTTT. Protein sequence: CASSLQWGAEAFF.

The chain is built from TRBV2 and TRBJ1-2, with 7 bases fitting TRBD1. V lost 5 bases to trimming and J lost 4 bases; unmatched junction nucleotides: 10. This CDR3 contains 15 residues. Looked up from germline, CDR1 is SNHLY and CDR2 is FYNNEI. The CDR3: CASSNTGASPYGYTF. Here the CDR3 DNA reads TGTGCCAGCAGTAATACAGGGGCCTCCCCCTATGGCTACACCTTC.

This clone was detected a few times. The chain joins TRBV24-1 to TRBJ1-2, with TRBD1 identical over 8 bases. The CDR3 loop spans 15 amino acids. In germline, CDR1 is KGHDR, CDR2 SFDVKD. J was trimmed by 5 bases and V by 12 bases; bases with no gene match: 16. In DNA form, the CDR3 reads TGTGCCTCGCATATAGCCACAGGGGGTGGGTATGGCTACACCTTC. Its translation: CASHIATGGGYGYTF.

The J gene is TRBJ2-3, the V gene TRBV7-6; TRBD1 might be the D (5 bases). V lost 5 bases to trimming and J lost 2 bases, with 20 bases between them. Per the germline V gene, CDR1 is SGHVS and CDR2 is FNYEAQ. The CDR3 totals 17 residues. CDR3 nucleotide sequence: TGTGCCAGCAGCCCCGACCCCAGACAGAGCCACACAGATACGCAGTATTTT. Translated, it gives CASSPDPRQSHTDTQYF. Drawing the rest from reference TRBV7-6 and TRBJ2-3, the complete variable domain is GAGVSQSPRYKVTKRGQDVALRCDPISGHVSLYWYRQALGQGPEFLTYFNYEAQQDKSGLPNDRFSAERPEGSISTLTIQRTEQRDSAMYRCASSPDPRQSHTDTQYFGPGTRLTVL.

The DNA for the CDR3 is TGCGCCAGCCATTCGGGGGGCTCGGAAGAGACCCAGTACTTC. Protein product: CASHSGGSEETQYF. The V gene is TRBV5-1, the J gene TRBJ2-5; TRBD2 might be the D (7 bases). Germline CDR1 reads SGHRS; CDR2 reads YFSETQ. The CDR3 length is 14 residues. V gave up 7 bases and J gave up 3 bases, with 16 bases separating them.

V is TRBV7-3 and J is TRBJ2-3; TRBD1 is a possible D gene (6 bases). CDR3 length: 13 residues. Trimming took off 6 bases at V and 4 bases at J, with 11 bases between the two ends. Germline V CDR1 and CDR2: SGHTA, FQGTGA. CDR3 sequence reads: CASSLGGSDTQYF. For the CDR3, the DNA is TGTGCCAGCAGTCTAGGGGGATCAGATACGCAGTATTTT.

V is TRBV4-2 and J is TRBJ2-5, with D perhaps TRBD1 (6 bases). Germline V lookup: CDR1 LGHNA, CDR2 YNFKEQ. The CDR3 runs 17 residues. V lost 1 base to trimming and J lost 2 bases, with 17 bases between them. The CDR3 here is CASSQAPTPGAQETQYF. The CDR3 DNA sequence: TGTGCCAGCAGCCAAGCACCCACCCCAGGGGCACAAGAGACCCAGTACTTC.

The chain has TRBV18 and TRBJ1-2; 9 bases align to TRBD1. Germline CDR1 is KGHSH and CDR2 is LQKENI. The CDR3 length is 16 residues. V shed 4 bases and J 3 bases; nucleotides not matched to a gene: 9. In nucleotides, the CDR3 is TGTGCCAGCTCACAGAACTTGGACAGGGGCGACTATGGCTACACCTTC. This encodes CASSQNLDRGDYGYTF.

Written as DNA, the CDR3 is TGCAGCGTCGAAACCCCTACAGGGGGCACTGAAGCTTTCTTT. Amino acids: CSVETPTGGTEAFF. The chain couples TRBV29-1 to TRBJ1-1; TRBD1 matches 8 bases. In germline, CDR1 is SQVTM, CDR2 ANQGSEA. The ends lost 6 bases at V and 4 bases at J; junction bases unmatched: 10. The CDR3 loop spans 14 amino acids.

This clone has more than one count but fewer than ten. V usage is TRBV5-1 and J usage is TRBJ1-2, with D perhaps TRBD1 (6 bases). Germline lookup yields CDR1 SGHRS and CDR2 YFSETQ. V was shortened by 4 bases and J by 1 base, with 14 bases between the two germline ends. This CDR3 is 15 amino acids long. The CDR3 DNA reads as TGCGCCAGCAGCCTCGAGGACAGAAATAACTATGGCTACACCTTC. It yields the protein CASSLEDRNNYGYTF.

The V and J genes are TRBV6-4 and TRBJ1-1; 8 bases map to TRBD1. Germline-derived CDR1 and CDR2 are MRHNA and SNTAGT. This CDR3 comprises 15 residues. The CDR3: CASRDRSFTNTEAFF. The DNA for the CDR3 is TGTGCGAGCCGGGACAGGTCCTTTACTAACACTGAAGCTTTCTTT.

This clone is a singleton in its sample. The chain couples TRBV18 to TRBJ1-4; D ambiguous. Trimming removed 3 bases at V and 8 bases at J, with 19 bases between. Germline assignment: CDR1 KGHSH and CDR2 LQKENI. The CDR3 spans 16 residues. This chain's CDR3 is CASSPALDGLREKLFF. The CDR3 nucleotides read TGTGCCAGCTCACCGGCCTTAGACGGGTTAAGAGAAAAACTGTTTTTT.